This TCR beta chain derives from a study of blood T cell repertoires in COVID-19. Only in-frame clones appear in the TCRdb table, and some are missing; sequencing was by immunoSEQ multiplex PCR. The sample has a few hundred thousand clones, approximately 79% seen once; the top ten hold under 4.5%. The germline CDR1 and CDR2 sequences are LNHDA and SQIVND (reference sequence). The ends lost 5 bases at V and 6 bases at J; junction bases unmatched: 12. This CDR3 is built from 16 residues. The sequenced material came from PBMCs or T cells enriched from blood (not recorded which). The TCR was taken from a man younger than 45 with acute COVID-19. This chain uses TRBV19 with TRBJ2-5; TRBD1 matches at 10 bases. In DNA, the CDR3 is TGTGCCAGTAGTTCTTGGGGGGGACAGGGGATAAAGACCCAGTACTTC. Residues: CASSSWGGQGIKTQYF. The full variable domain, in which reference TRBV19 and TRBJ2-5 provide the parts outside the CDR3, is DGGITQSPKYLFRKEGQNVTLSCEQNLNHDAMYWYRQDPGQGLRLIYYSQIVNDFQKGDIAEGYSVSREKKESFPLTVTSAQKNPTAFYLCASSSWGGQGIKTQYFGPGTRLLVL.